Below, 28 T cell receptor beta chains from the same sample are listed, as sequenced in a study of T cells in Graves' hyperthyroidism and ophthalmopathy. RNA transcripts served as the template for amplifying TCR beta CDR3 regions. In the first-round RT-PCR of the TCR CDR3, the HTBI primer set was used. In TCRdb, the multiplex PCR reads were re-called with MiXCR into one record per CDR3 protein. This sample has under 400,000 distinct CDR3 sequences; roughly 14% occur once, and the top ten carry more than 9.5%. The specimen sequenced was blood. The receptors were sampled from a woman aged 55-69 years with Graves' hyperthyroidism.

This clonotype was seen more than once but under ten times. The rearrangement joins TRBV27 to TRBJ2-2; 10 bases fit TRBD2. V lost 6 bases to trimming and J lost 13 bases; unmatched junction nucleotides: 5. In germline, CDR1 is MNHEY, CDR2 SMNVEV (reference sequence). The CDR3 has 12 residues. The CDR3 reads CASSMTSGSLFF. The CDR3 DNA reads TGTGCCAGCAGCATGACTAGCGGGTCGCTGTTTTTT.

The chain uses TRBV28 and TRBJ2-7; TRBD2 agrees at 8 bases. The CDR3 runs to 14 residues. J lost 3 bases, V lost 6 bases, and 7 bases had no gene match. In germline, CDR1 is MDHEN, CDR2 SYDVKM. The CDR3 loop reads CASRIAGTHYEQYF. As DNA, the CDR3 is TGTGCCAGCAGAATAGCGGGAACCCACTACGAGCAGTACTTC.

This clonotype was detected ten times or more. The rearrangement uses TRBV11-2 and TRBJ2-5; 13 nucleotides match TRBD2. Germline V gives CDR1 SGHAT, CDR2 FQNNGV. Unmatched junction bases numbered 5, after V lost 4 bases and J lost 3 bases. CDR3 length equals 16 residues. The CDR3 protein is CASSSWTSGSKETQYF. Here the CDR3 DNA reads TGTGCCAGCAGCTCTTGGACTAGCGGGAGTAAAGAGACCCAGTACTTC.

This rearrangement joins TRBV11-2 to TRBJ2-5; TRBD2 aligns across 12 bases. Looked up from germline, CDR1 is SGHAT and CDR2 is FQNNGV. Trimming at V came to 2 bases and at J to 5 bases, leaving 6 bases not matched to a gene. This CDR3 comprises 16 residues. The CDR3 DNA reads as TGTGCCAGCAGCTTACGGACTAGCGGGGAGGGGGAGACCCAGTACTTC. It is translated as CASSLRTSGEGETQYF.

Concerning this clonotype itself: It may be a read error: a sequence one base away is much more abundant. The rearrangement links TRBV7-3 to TRBJ2-1; 8 bases match TRBD2. The DNA matches TRBJ2-7 better at its end, which makes the J call doubtful. The CDR3 sequence is 14 residues long. Germline assignment: CDR1 SGHTA and CDR2 FQGTGA. CDR3 coding DNA: TGTGCCAGCAGCCAAGGGACTAGTACGAATGAGCAGTACTTC. Amino acids: CASSQGTSTNEQYF.

This clonotype was seen many times. The rearrangement links TRBV5-1 to TRBJ2-7; D might be TRBD2 (6 bases). This CDR3 is built from 13 residues. V dropped 3 bases and J dropped 1 base, with 8 bases sitting between them. Germline V lookup: CDR1 SGHRS, CDR2 YFSETQ. CDR3 DNA: TGCGCCAGCAGCTGGGAGGTGTCCTACGAGCAGTACTTC. This codes for CASSWEVSYEQYF.

In its sample, this clonotype was seen a few times. The CDR3: CSVEEGDRQDTQYF. DNA of the CDR3: TGCAGCGTTGAAGAGGGGGACAGGCAAGATACGCAGTATTTT. J is TRBJ2-3 and V is TRBV29-1, with 8 bases aligning to TRBD1. CDR3 size: 14 residues. Trimming took 0 bases from V and 5 from J; bases not matched to a gene: 4. Germline CDR1 SQVTM, CDR2 ANQGSEA.

This clonotype was seen a handful of times. V usage is TRBV20-1 and J usage is TRBJ2-1, with 12 bases aligning to TRBD2. V was pared by 2 bases and J by 13 bases, with 6 bases of the junction left unmatched. From germline, CDR1 is DFQATT and CDR2 SNEGSKA (reference sequence). CDR3 length: 13 residues. The CDR3 region is CSARPGLAGIQFF. CDR3 DNA: TGCAGTGCTAGACCGGGACTAGCGGGTATACAGTTCTTC.

This clonotype has only a few counts. The chain has TRBV7-9 and TRBJ2-1, with 8 bases fitting TRBD2. The CDR3 is made up of 16 amino acids. In germline, CDR1 is SEHNR, CDR2 FQNEAQ (reference sequence). V was clipped by 5 bases and J by 12 bases; unmatched bases: 18. This chain's CDR3 is CASSPRGSADGGGQFF. The CDR3 nucleotides are TGTGCCAGCAGCCCTCGGGGTAGCGCGGACGGGGGGGGGCAGTTCTTC.

This clonotype has a count of ten or more. The chain links TRBV11-3 to TRBJ1-2; possibly TRBD1 for D (5 bases). The CDR3 length is 14 residues. Germline CDR1 and CDR2: SGHNT and YENEEA. V lost 5 bases and J 4 bases, leaving 14 bases between the germline ends. The CDR3 loop is CASSPTQGSYGYTF. CDR3 bases: TGTGCCAGCAGCCCTACGCAGGGCTCCTATGGCTACACCTTC.

This clonotype showed up many times. The chain carries TRBV7-9 and TRBJ1-1; D possibly corresponds to TRBD1 (6 bases). The V end was cut by 5 bases, the J end by 3 bases, with 13 bases between. The V gene's germline CDR1 is SEHNR and CDR2 FQNEAQ (reference sequence). The CDR3 contains 14 residues. CDR3 nucleotide sequence: TGTGCCAGCAGCGCTAGCGGGGGCTACACTGAAGCTTTCTTT. It encodes CASSASGGYTEAFF.

This clonotype was observed many times. The chain recombines TRBV3-1 with TRBJ2-1; 10 bases agree with TRBD2. The J segment lost 4 bases and the V segment lost 1 base, leaving 7 bases of the junction unmatched. Germline values: CDR1 LGHDT, CDR2 YNNKEL (reference sequence). This CDR3 contains 17 residues. CDR3 sequence (DNA): TGTGCCAGCAGCCAAGGAAAGGGACTAGCGATATACAATGAGCAGTTCTTC. Translating it yields CASSQGKGLAIYNEQFF.

The CDR3 DNA reads as TGTGCCAGCAGTGAAGCGGGGGTGGGTGTCGGGGAGCTGTTTTTT. Protein: CASSEAGVGVGELFF. This chain links TRBV6-1 with TRBJ2-2; D possibly uses TRBD1 or TRBD2 (5 bases each). This CDR3 has 15 residues. The V gene lost 0 bases and the J gene lost 7 bases, with 12 bases spanning the gap. Germline V CDR1 and CDR2: MNHNS, SASEGT.

This clonotype was recorded at least ten times. The chain recombines TRBV6-2 or TRBV6-3 with TRBJ1-5, with 11 nucleotides matching TRBD1. J was trimmed by 7 bases and V by 2 bases; bases with no gene match: 4. CDR1 and CDR2 from the germline V gene are MNHEY and SVGEGT. The CDR3 covers 15 residues. This chain's CDR3 is CASSYRGQGDQPQHF. In DNA, the CDR3 is TGTGCCAGCAGTTACCGGGGACAGGGGGACCAGCCCCAGCATTTT.

This clonotype was observed many times. This chain joins TRBV18 and TRBJ2-3; D not certain. The length of the CDR3 is 14 residues. Germline CDR1 and CDR2: KGHSH and LQKENI. V was clipped by 0 bases and J by 5 bases, with 9 bases between them. The CDR3 sequence is CASSPPASQDTQYF. The CDR3 DNA is TGTGCCAGCTCACCACCCGCTAGTCAAGATACGCAGTATTTT.

This clonotype was seen a handful of times. The DNA of the CDR3 is TGTGCCAGCAGTTTATGGAGGGACTTGAGCTCTGGGGCCAACGTCCTGACTTTC. Translation: CASSLWRDLSSGANVLTF. The genes are TRBV28 and TRBJ2-6; a possible D gene is TRBD2 (6 bases). This CDR3 comprises 18 residues. V was clipped by 0 bases and J by 0 bases, with 12 bases between them. The germline V gene encodes CDR1 MDHEN and CDR2 SYDVKM. Full variable domain (missing parts from reference TRBV28 and TRBJ2-6): DVKVTQSSRYLVKRTGEKVFLECVQDMDHENMFWYRQDPGLGLRLIYFSYDVKMKEKGDIPEGYSVSREKKERFSLILESASTNQTSMYLCASSLWRDLSSGANVLTFGAGSRLTVL.

The CDR3 coding sequence is TGTGCCAGTAGTATGATAAGGGGAGTTCTGAACACTGAAGCTTTCTTT. This translates into CASSMIRGVLNTEAFF. V and J are TRBV19 and TRBJ1-1; TRBD1 is a possible D gene (5 bases). Germline V gene data show CDR1 as LNHDA and CDR2 as SQIVND (reference sequence). This CDR3 is 16 amino acids long. V was shortened by 3 bases and J by 0 bases, with 14 bases between the two germline ends.

This clonotype was observed a few times. V and J are TRBV10-3 and TRBJ1-1; unclear D gene. The V end lost 6 bases, the J end lost 1 base, and 9 bases lay between the germline ends. CDR1 and CDR2 (germline): ENHRY, SYGVKD. The CDR3 totals 13 residues. CDR3 sequence (DNA): TGTGCCATCAGCCCGGCCGAGAACACTGAAGCTTTCTTT. Translation: CAISPAENTEAFF.

This clonotype was counted ten times or more. The chain has TRBV6-5 and TRBJ1-1; D not resolved. The V end was cut by 1 base, the J end by 3 bases, with 15 bases between. The CDR3 has 16 residues. CDR1 is MNHEY, CDR2 SVGAGI, per germline. CDR3 loop: CASSYFGNHRDTEAFF. In DNA form, the CDR3 reads TGTGCCAGCAGTTACTTTGGAAACCACAGAGACACTGAAGCTTTCTTT.

The rearrangement links TRBV19 to TRBJ1-2; no clear D. The CDR3 is 15 amino acids. Germline lookup yields CDR1 LNHDA and CDR2 SQIVND (reference sequence). The ends were cut back, 4 bases at V and 1 base at J, with 13 bases in the middle. The CDR3 loop is CASSRHPQVNYGYTF. As DNA, the CDR3 is TGTGCCAGTAGTAGACACCCTCAAGTTAACTATGGCTACACCTTC.

Many counts were recorded for this clonotype. V is TRBV5-1 and J is TRBJ2-4; D call uncertain. V was clipped by 1 base and J by 6 bases, with 17 bases between them. Germline loops: CDR1 SGHRS, CDR2 YFSETQ. The CDR3 extends over 16 amino acids. CDR3 sequence (DNA): TGCGCCAGCAGCTTGCACAGCCTTACCGACGGAAACATTCAGTACTTC. Its translation: CASSLHSLTDGNIQYF.

V is TRBV6-6 and J is TRBJ1-3; possible D gene TRBD1, 5 bases. Trimming took 0 bases from V and 0 from J, leaving 18 bases between them. The CDR3 has 19 residues. Germline CDR1 and CDR2: MNHNY and SVGAGI (reference sequence). The CDR3 is CASSYSFGGGRPSGNTIYF. The CDR3 DNA follows: TGTGCCAGCAGTTACTCCTTTGGGGGTGGCCGACCCTCTGGAAACACCATATATTTT.

This clonotype was picked up a small number of times. This chain joins TRBV4-2 and TRBJ2-7, with no clear D. The V and J ends lost 1 base and 0 bases respectively, with 7 bases between them. The germline gives CDR1 LGHNA, CDR2 YNFKEQ. CDR3 length: 14 residues. The chain's CDR3 is CASSQGQDSYEQYF. The CDR3 nucleotides read TGTGCCAGCAGCCAAGGGCAGGACTCCTACGAGCAGTACTTC.

This clonotype was seen a handful of times. This rearrangement joins TRBV29-1 to TRBJ2-6, with TRBD2 identical over 9 bases. Germline trimming cut 0 bases from V and 2 bases from J; bases unmatched to any gene: 5. The CDR3 covers 17 residues. Germline CDR1 is SQVTM and CDR2 is ANQGSEA. The CDR3 loop reads CSVEEASGRPGANVLTF. For the CDR3, the DNA is TGCAGCGTTGAAGAGGCCAGCGGGAGGCCTGGGGCCAACGTCCTGACTTTC.

The chain has TRBV7-2 and TRBJ2-2, with no clear D. The CDR3 has 12 residues. V dropped 8 bases and J dropped 6 bases, with 10 bases sitting between them. Looked up from germline, CDR1 is SGHTA and CDR2 is FQGNSA. CDR3 nucleotides: TGTGCCAGCCAGAAAAGGGCCGGGGAGCTGTTTTTT. Translation gives CASQKRAGELFF.

The chain joins TRBV2 to TRBJ1-4; 8 nucleotides agree with TRBD1. CDR3 length: 13 residues. From germline, CDR1 is SNHLY and CDR2 FYNNEI. The ends lost 9 bases at V and 4 bases at J; junction bases unmatched: 4. The CDR3 coding sequence is TGTGCCAGTCGACAGGGGCGTAATGAAAAACTGTTTTTT. As protein: CASRQGRNEKLFF.

In this sample, this clonotype turned up many times. The chain recombines TRBV28 with TRBJ2-5; TRBD1 matches at 10 bases. The V gene end was trimmed by 10 bases and the J gene end by 5 bases; junction bases not matched to a gene: 16. Germline V CDR1 and CDR2: MDHEN, SYDVKM. CDR3 length: 16 amino acids. CDR3 DNA sequence: TGTGCCACCGCAACCCTCTGGACAGGGGGTAAGGAGACCCAGTACTTC. It specifies CATATLWTGGKETQYF. Full variable domain (missing parts from reference TRBV28 and TRBJ2-5): DVKVTQSSRYLVKRTGEKVFLECVQDMDHENMFWYRQDPGLGLRLIYFSYDVKMKEKGDIPEGYSVSREKKERFSLILESASTNQTSMYLCATATLWTGGKETQYFGPGTRLLVL.

This clonotype was seen many times. This chain uses TRBV7-2 with TRBJ2-1; TRBD2 matches 10 bases. The CDR3 spans 19 residues. Trimming cost V 5 bases and J 0 bases; bases outside gene matches: 13. Germline lookup yields CDR1 SGHTA and CDR2 FQGNSA. CDR3 sequence: CASSPAGLALYSSYNEQFF. The CDR3 region has the DNA TGTGCCAGCAGCCCGGCGGGACTAGCGCTTTATAGCTCCTACAATGAGCAGTTCTTC.